Below, 12 T cell receptor beta chains from the same sample are listed, as sequenced in a study of T cells in Graves' hyperthyroidism and ophthalmopathy. Authors of the study amplified TCR beta CDR3 regions from RNA transcripts. TCR CDR3 regions were first amplified by RT-PCR with HTBI primers. MiXCR, run by TCRdb on the multiplex PCR reads, gives a single entry per CDR3 protein. This repertoire shows roughly 380,000 distinct CDR3 sequences, approximately 15% found once; its top ten account for approximately 9.9%. The sample consisted of blood. All receptors come from a woman aged 55-70 years with Graves' hyperthyroidism.

This clonotype was recorded at least ten times. The chain employs TRBV11-3 and TRBJ2-2, with D possibly being TRBD1 (5 bases). Trimming took off 10 bases at V and 5 bases at J, with 17 bases between the two ends. This CDR3 has 14 amino acids. CDR1 is SGHNT, CDR2 YENEEA, per germline. CDR3 residues: CATNFRRGTGELFF. In nucleotides, the CDR3 is TGTGCCACCAACTTCAGAAGGGGTACCGGGGAGCTGTTTTTT.

This clonotype was counted many times. The V and J genes are TRBV9 and TRBJ2-1; tentatively, D is TRBD2 (6 bases). Trimming pared 2 bases from V and 2 bases from J, leaving 11 bases between. CDR1 and CDR2 (germline): SGDLS, YYNGEE. The CDR3 totals 15 residues. The CDR3 nucleotides are TGTGCCAGCAGCGTCGGGACTTCTACCTACAATGAGCAGTTCTTC. This sequence encodes CASSVGTSTYNEQFF. Full variable domain (outside the CDR3, taken from reference TRBV9 and TRBJ2-1): DSGVTQTPKHLITATGQRVTLRCSPRSGDLSVYWYQQSLDQGLQFLIQYYNGEERAKGNILERFSAQQFPDLHSELNLSSLELGDSALYFCASSVGTSTYNEQFFGPGTRLTVL.

This clonotype showed up many times. This chain joins TRBV5-1 and TRBJ2-2; 11 nucleotides agree with TRBD1. In germline, CDR1 is SGHRS, CDR2 YFSETQ. This CDR3 is built from 19 residues. Germline trimming cut 1 base from V and 3 bases from J; bases unmatched to any gene: 11. CDR3 sequence reads: CASSLYQLGQGAHTGELFF. CDR3 in DNA: TGCGCCAGCAGCTTGTACCAGCTCGGACAGGGGGCTCACACCGGGGAGCTGTTTTTT.

The chain is built from TRBV24-1 and TRBJ2-2; perhaps TRBD1 as D (5 bases). The germline V gene has CDR1 KGHDR and CDR2 SFDVKD. This CDR3 has 15 amino acids. Trimming stripped 4 bases from V and 3 bases from J, with 11 bases between. CDR3 sequence reads: CATSDPGQYTGELFF. In DNA, the CDR3 is TGTGCCACCAGTGACCCCGGACAATACACCGGGGAGCTGTTTTTT.

The CDR3 DNA sequence: TGTGCCAGCAGTTTAACCGGGTTTGGCTCCTACGAGCAGTTCTTC. Protein sequence: CASSLTGFGSYEQFF. The genes are TRBV28 and TRBJ2-7; no reliable D call. The closer fit of TRBJ2-1 to the DNA end suggests the J call may be wrong. CDR1 and CDR2 (germline): MDHEN, SYDVKM. This CDR3 is built from 15 residues.

This clonotype was counted many times. CDR3 loop: CASSLALRNFPEAFF. CDR3 DNA: TGTGCCAGCAGCTTAGCGCTAAGGAATTTCCCTGAAGCTTTCTTT. The genes are TRBV7-8 and TRBJ1-1, with unresolved D. Germline CDR1 reads SGHVS; CDR2 reads FQNEAQ. V lost 0 bases and J 6 bases, leaving 14 bases between the germline ends. CDR3 length equals 15 residues.

CDR3 bases: TGTGCCAGCTCACCACGGGCGGGACCACTATACACCGATACGCAGTATTTT. Amino acid sequence: CASSPRAGPLYTDTQYF. V gene TRBV18 combines with J gene TRBJ2-3, with D tentatively TRBD2 (6 bases). The CDR3 is 17 residues long. The germline V and J ends were trimmed by 1 base and 6 bases, with 20 bases remaining between them. Germline lookup yields CDR1 KGHSH and CDR2 LQKENI.

This clonotype has ten or more counts. V gene TRBV11-2 combines with J gene TRBJ1-1, with D uncertain. This CDR3 has 14 amino acids. Trimming left V 10 bases short and J 1 base short, with 16 bases between. Germline CDR1 is SGHAT and CDR2 is FQNNGV. The CDR3, as DNA: TGTGCCACCCAGCTTGGGCGGGGGAACACTGAAGCTTTCTTT. Translation: CATQLGRGNTEAFF.

The sample holds a few counts of this clonotype. The chain has TRBV12-5 and TRBJ1-1; D not resolved. V lost 2 bases to trimming and J lost 8 bases, with 6 bases between them. Germline V gene sequence: CDR1 LGHNT, CDR2 FRNRAP. This CDR3 has 11 amino acids. The CDR3 protein is CASGLTKEAFF. Written as DNA, the CDR3 is TGTGCTAGTGGTTTGACCAAAGAAGCTTTCTTT.

This clonotype has only a few counts. This sequence joins TRBV28 and TRBJ1-1; possible D gene TRBD1, 5 bases. The CDR3 contains 13 residues. Trimming stripped 11 bases from V and 0 bases from J, with 13 bases between. The germline V gene has CDR1 MDHEN and CDR2 SYDVKM. The CDR3 bases are TGTGCCTCACACGGGGCCATGAACACTGAAGCTTTCTTT. Translation: CASHGAMNTEAFF.

There are many counts of this clonotype. The chain carries TRBV18 and TRBJ2-1, with TRBD1 identical over 7 bases. V lost 4 bases, J lost 1 base, and 7 bases stayed unmatched. The CDR3 runs to 16 residues. Germline CDR1 reads KGHSH; CDR2 reads LQKENI. The CDR3 DNA reads as TGTGCCAGCTCACTTACAGGGGAGAGGTCCTACAATGAGCAGTTCTTC. As protein: CASSLTGERSYNEQFF.

The table lists this clonotype with a few counts. The chain couples TRBV20-1 to TRBJ2-1, with 10 bases that match TRBD2. There are 18 residues in the CDR3. The J segment lost 0 bases and the V segment lost 6 bases, leaving 14 bases of the junction unmatched. Germline assignment: CDR1 DFQATT and CDR2 SNEGSKA (reference sequence). The CDR3 sequence: CSAQFLGLAESSYNEQFF. DNA of the CDR3: TGCAGTGCCCAATTTCTCGGACTAGCGGAGAGCTCCTACAATGAGCAGTTCTTC.